The 17 T cell receptor beta chains below all came from one sample that was sequenced in a study of CD8 T cells in Susac syndrome. Reverse transcription of roughly 0.5 to 1 ug RNA was carried out with random hexamers. TCRdb fed the immunoSEQ multiplex PCR reads into MiXCR, producing one record per CDR3 protein. The data show under 550,000 distinct CDR3 sequences, around 83% seen once. The sequenced sample was CD8+ T cells from PBMCs. These receptors were collected from a human donor with multiple sclerosis.

This clonotype has a single count. This chain connects TRBV6-5 to TRBJ1-2, with 11 bases matching TRBD1. V was pared by 0 bases and J by 6 bases, with 3 bases of the junction left unmatched. The CDR3 is made up of 15 amino acids. Per germline, CDR1 MNHEY and CDR2 SVGAGI. Here the CDR3 DNA reads TGTGCCAGCAGTTACTCGGACAGGGGGCAGGATGGCTACACCTTC. It specifies CASSYSDRGQDGYTF.

The chain's CDR3 is CASSTWDTEKLFF. For the CDR3, the DNA is TGTGCCAGTAGTACCTGGGACACGGAAAAACTGTTTTTT. V and J are TRBV19 and TRBJ1-4; a weak D match, TRBD1 (6 bases). Looked up from germline, CDR1 is LNHDA and CDR2 is SQIVND (reference sequence). CDR3 length: 13 amino acids. Trimming removed 4 bases at V and 8 bases at J, with 11 bases between.

V and J are TRBV5-1 and TRBJ2-7, with D unresolved. The CDR3 extends over 14 amino acids. V was shortened by 4 bases and J by 7 bases, with 18 bases between the two germline ends. Germline assignment: CDR1 SGHRS and CDR2 YFSETQ. This CDR3 is CASSRWGAVVEQYF. CDR3 coding DNA: TGCGCCAGCAGCCGTTGGGGTGCTGTAGTGGAGCAGTACTTC. The full variable domain, rest sourced from reference TRBV5-1 and TRBJ2-7, is KAGVTQTPRYLIKTRGQQVTLSCSPISGHRSVSWYQQTPGQGLQFLFEYFSETQRNKGNFPGRFSGRQFSNSRSEMNVSTLELGDSALYLCASSRWGAVVEQYFGPGTRLTVT.

Only a few counts were recorded for this clonotype. The chain combines TRBV3-1 with TRBJ2-5; D ambiguous. In germline, CDR1 is LGHDT, CDR2 YNNKEL (reference sequence). V was shortened by 0 bases and J by 0 bases, with 2 bases between the two germline ends. The CDR3 is made up of 13 amino acids. The CDR3 DNA follows: TGTGCCAGCAGCCAAGAGAACCAAGAGACCCAGTACTTC. Amino acid sequence: CASSQENQETQYF.

The V call is TRBV7-9, the J call TRBJ2-1; 7 bases align to TRBD1. The CDR3 length is 13 residues. CDR1 and CDR2 from the germline V gene are SEHNR and FQNEAQ (reference sequence). V lost 5 bases and J lost 4; bases outside the gene matches: 2. The CDR3, as DNA: TGTGCCAGCAGCGGGGGACAGTACAATGAGCAGTTCTTC. Protein product: CASSGGQYNEQFF.

The chain recombines TRBV30 with TRBJ2-7; no clear D gene. The length of the CDR3 is 13 residues. V lost 4 bases and J lost 2, with 12 bases in between. CDR1 GTSNPN and CDR2 SVGIG come from the germline V gene (reference sequence). The CDR3 spells CAWNGVSAYEQYF. DNA for the CDR3: TGTGCCTGGAATGGTGTTTCAGCCTACGAGCAGTACTTC.

The rearrangement links TRBV9 to TRBJ1-1; perhaps TRBD1 as D (5 bases). Germline V CDR1 and CDR2: SGDLS, YYNGEE. The V end was cut by 3 bases, the J end by 8 bases, with 14 bases between. The CDR3 totals 13 residues. CDR3 region: CASSAGTSEEAFF. The DNA of the CDR3 is TGTGCCAGCAGCGCCGGGACCTCCGAGGAAGCTTTCTTT.

The chain carries TRBV20-1 and TRBJ2-7, with 9 bases aligning to TRBD2. This CDR3 is built from 16 residues. V trimming: 0 bases; J trimming: 2 bases; junction bases outside the gene matches: 8. Germline V CDR1 and CDR2: DFQATT, SNEGSKA (reference sequence). The CDR3 nucleotides are TGCAGTGCTAGAGATCAGCAACTAGCGGGCCCCTACGAGCAGTACTTC. Translation: CSARDQQLAGPYEQYF.

The V call is TRBV2, the J call TRBJ1-2; D is uncertain. The V gene's germline CDR1 is SNHLY and CDR2 FYNNEI. This CDR3 spans 11 amino acids. This CDR3 reads CVQLANYGYTF. The CDR3 DNA is TGTGTCCAGTTGGCGAACTATGGCTACACCTTC.

A few counts support this clonotype. The V and J genes are TRBV13 and TRBJ1-1; D gene unclear. Per germline, CDR1 PRHDT and CDR2 FYEKMQ (reference sequence). The CDR3 sequence is 15 residues long. Trimming cost V 2 bases and J 4 bases, with 14 bases left between them. The CDR3 region has the DNA TGTGCCAGCAGCTTACACTCGCAGGTTATCACTGAAGCTTTCTTT. This codes for CASSLHSQVITEAFF.

V is TRBV5-1 and J is TRBJ2-1; unclear D gene. Trimming left V 4 bases short and J 8 bases short, with 10 bases between. Per germline, CDR1 SGHRS and CDR2 YFSETQ. The CDR3 covers 12 residues. CDR3 DNA sequence: TGCGCCAGCAGCGGGCGTGGAGATGAGCAGTTCTTC. It translates to CASSGRGDEQFF.

This sequence joins TRBV6-5 and TRBJ2-3; 9 bases align to TRBD2. The J segment lost 6 bases and the V segment lost 2 bases, leaving 15 bases of the junction unmatched. CDR1 and CDR2 from the germline V gene are MNHEY and SVGAGI. This CDR3 has 18 residues. The CDR3 sequence is CASSYTLRREGPPDTQYF. DNA of the CDR3: TGTGCCAGCAGTTACACCCTTAGGCGGGAGGGCCCGCCGGATACGCAGTATTTT.

The chain combines TRBV7-8 with TRBJ2-3, with D maybe TRBD1 (5 bases). CDR3 length: 14 amino acids. Trimming left V 2 bases short and J 6 bases short, with 12 bases between. The germline V gene encodes CDR1 SGHVS and CDR2 FQNEAQ. The CDR3 DNA reads TGTGCCAGCAGCTTAATCGGACCAGGGGATACGCAGTATTTT. Its translation: CASSLIGPGDTQYF.

This clonotype was recorded a few times. This chain uses TRBV6-5 with TRBJ1-2, with D uncertain. V lost 8 bases and J lost 7, with 17 bases in between. Per the germline V gene, CDR1 is MNHEY and CDR2 is SVGAGI. CDR3 length: 13 amino acids. This chain's CDR3 is CASPPRAVGGYTF. The CDR3, as DNA: TGTGCCAGCCCGCCAAGGGCTGTGGGTGGCTACACCTTC.

This clonotype was seen a single time. The rearrangement uses TRBV4-1 and TRBJ2-1, with D uncertain. The CDR3 extends over 14 amino acids. Germline V gene sequence: CDR1 MGHRA, CDR2 YSYEKL. V was cut by 4 bases and J by 5 bases, with 12 bases left in between. The CDR3, as DNA: TGCGCCAGCAGCCGCAAATTCGACCACAATGAGCAGTTCTTC. As protein: CASSRKFDHNEQFF.

This chain joins TRBV18 and TRBJ2-1, with 16 bases lining up with TRBD2. Losses at the gene ends were 1 base for V and 6 bases for J; bases not matched to a gene: 12. In germline, CDR1 is KGHSH, CDR2 LQKENI. The CDR3 consists of 20 residues. CDR3 sequence reads: CASSPLGLAGGPGFGNEQFF. CDR3 sequence (DNA): TGTGCCAGCTCACCACTGGGACTAGCGGGAGGGCCCGGGTTCGGCAATGAGCAGTTCTTC.

This sequence joins TRBV4-1 and TRBJ1-1, with 7 bases matching TRBD1. V trimming: 6 bases; J trimming: 4 bases; junction bases outside the gene matches: 11. CDR1 and CDR2 from the germline V gene are MGHRA and YSYEKL. The CDR3 contains 15 residues. The CDR3 DNA reads TGCGCCAGCAGACAGGAGGACAGGCCGGGCACTGAAGCTTTCTTT. Translated: CASRQEDRPGTEAFF.